The present entry profiles one T cell receptor beta chain with its context. The data stem from a study of blood T cell repertoires in COVID-19. Study-wide context: There were acute and convalescent COVID-19 samples, and they came from the United States, Italy and Spain. The cDNA or gDNA used as material had been derived from T cells, B-cell-depleted T cells, or PBMCs.

In the original workflow: Reference gene primer amplification in the assay estimated nucleated cell counts. Some clones are missing from TCRdb's copy, which holds only in-frame ones; the method was immunoSEQ multiplex PCR. The V and J calls and the clone size are those of that table, but D and trimming were determined from the DNA. The data show 180,000 or so clones, around 87% seen once. The CDR3 loop spans 15 amino acids. V was pared by 0 bases and J by 0 bases, with 9 bases between. Germline lookup yields CDR1 SGHKS and CDR2 YYEKEE (reference sequence). Sequenced material: peripheral blood. V is TRBV5-5 and J is TRBJ1-2; D gene uncertain. This clonotype originated in a man aged 35-49 years with active or convalescent COVID-19. The CDR3 coding sequence is TGTGCCAGCAGCTTGGCTGAGGGTACTAACTATGGCTACACCTTC. Protein: CASSLAEGTNYGYTF.